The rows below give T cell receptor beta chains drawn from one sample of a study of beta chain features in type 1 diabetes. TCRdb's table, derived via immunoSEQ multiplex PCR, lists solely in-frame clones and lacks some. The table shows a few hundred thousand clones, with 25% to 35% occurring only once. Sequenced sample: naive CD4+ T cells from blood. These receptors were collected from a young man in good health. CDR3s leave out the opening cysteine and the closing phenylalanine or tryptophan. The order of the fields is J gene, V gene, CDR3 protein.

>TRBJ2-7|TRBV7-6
ASSFGRSYEQY
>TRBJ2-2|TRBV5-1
ASSLVPSGAGELF
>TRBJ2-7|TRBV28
ASKRETPYEQY
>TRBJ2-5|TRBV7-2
ASTKGSRAGARGETQY
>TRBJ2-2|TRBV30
AWSTDRAFTGELF
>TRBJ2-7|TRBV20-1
SASLAEQY
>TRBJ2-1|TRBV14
ASSQDSDRGGWF
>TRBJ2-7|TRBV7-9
ASSSIYEQY
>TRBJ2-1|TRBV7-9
ASRGLAGRNEQF
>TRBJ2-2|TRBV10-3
AIRGTANTGELF
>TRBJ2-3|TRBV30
AWSHPSTDTQY
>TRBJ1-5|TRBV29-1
SALEGGQPQH
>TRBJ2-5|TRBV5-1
ASGSSGAGGETQY
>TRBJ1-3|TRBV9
ASSAAGDGNTIY
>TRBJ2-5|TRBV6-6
ASSPGKETQY
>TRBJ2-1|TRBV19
ASMAQGRSSYNEQF
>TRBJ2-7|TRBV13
ASSHPGRGYEQY
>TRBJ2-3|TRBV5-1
ASSFGVGTGSTDTQY
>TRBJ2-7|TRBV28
ASRGTGSYEQY
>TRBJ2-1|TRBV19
ASRRGYNEQF
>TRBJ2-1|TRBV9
ASSVRGDPYNEQF
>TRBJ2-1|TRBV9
ASSVLPSGDNEQF
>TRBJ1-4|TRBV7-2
ASSLGGRDNEKLF
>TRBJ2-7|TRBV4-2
ASRLLAGGSYEQY
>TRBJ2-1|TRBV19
ASSIDRVNEQF
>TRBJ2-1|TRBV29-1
SGEASGRAGYNEQF
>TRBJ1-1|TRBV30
AWRLTEITEAF
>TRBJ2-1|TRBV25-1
ASNRGHNEQF
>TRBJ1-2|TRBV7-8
ASSFGQGRHYGYT
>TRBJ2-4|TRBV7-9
ASSTGQWLGKNIQY
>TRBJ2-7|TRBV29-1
SASPSGNYEQY
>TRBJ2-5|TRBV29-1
SGRGSEETQY
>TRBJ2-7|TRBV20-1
SGAQGYEQY
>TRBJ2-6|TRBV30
AWSYRFSGANVLT
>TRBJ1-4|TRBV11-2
ASSVHEKLF
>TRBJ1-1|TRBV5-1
ASSVGESNTEAF
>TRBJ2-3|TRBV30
AWSPASGRADTQY
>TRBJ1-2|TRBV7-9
ASSLSFQDGYT
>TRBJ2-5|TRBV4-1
ASPRDGRKETQY
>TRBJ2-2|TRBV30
AWTTLLGNTGELF
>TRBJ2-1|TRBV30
AWSATLATPNEQF
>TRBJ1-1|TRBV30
AWIPDRPNTEAF
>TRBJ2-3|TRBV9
ASSVSGRGADTQY
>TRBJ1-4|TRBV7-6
ASSLALGYNEKLF
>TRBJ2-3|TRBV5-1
ASCSGSGTDTQY
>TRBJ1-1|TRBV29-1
SVNVGSNTEAF
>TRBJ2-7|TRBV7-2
ASSLVVQGSNEQY
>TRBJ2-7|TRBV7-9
ASSLEGTPAEQY
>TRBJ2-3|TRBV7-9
ASSIQTGGTDTQY
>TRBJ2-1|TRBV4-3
ASSQEGTGYNEQF
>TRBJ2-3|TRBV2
ASSRGRDTQY
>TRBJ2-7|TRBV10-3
AISESLGRDRGLEQY
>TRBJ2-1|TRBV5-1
ASSRDRVGDNEQF
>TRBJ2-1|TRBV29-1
SGDLAGLYNEQF